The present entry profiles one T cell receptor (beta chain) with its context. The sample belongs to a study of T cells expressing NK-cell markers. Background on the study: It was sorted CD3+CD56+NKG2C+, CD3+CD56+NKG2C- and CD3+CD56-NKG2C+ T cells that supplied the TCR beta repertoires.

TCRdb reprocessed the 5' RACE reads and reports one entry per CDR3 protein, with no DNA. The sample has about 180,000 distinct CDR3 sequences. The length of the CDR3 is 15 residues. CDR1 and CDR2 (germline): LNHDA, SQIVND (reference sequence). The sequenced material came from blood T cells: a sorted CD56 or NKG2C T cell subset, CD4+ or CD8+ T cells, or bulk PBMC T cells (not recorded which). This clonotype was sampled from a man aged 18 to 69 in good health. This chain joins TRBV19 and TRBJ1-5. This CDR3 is CASSMGLGTRQPQHF.